Reported below is one T cell receptor (beta chain). No antigen is known for it. Of the isolated RNA, all was reverse transcribed, and so the sequenced material was expressed TCRB transcripts. Libraries were prepared by immunoSEQ multiplex PCR; TCRdb keeps only in-frame clonotypes and omits some of them. The sample yields roughly 14,000 clones, approximately 69% seen once. CDR3 length equals 16 residues. Donors contributed one heparinised blood draw apiece, averaging about 110 mL. CD45RO/CCR7/CD25/CD127/CD95/CD27 staining was used to isolate CD4+ naive, central memory, regulatory and stem cell-like memory cells by sorting. This record belongs to a study of beta chain features in type 1 diabetes. Study overall: Patients looked much like healthy donors when it came to age, gender and cell yields. Study outcomes and limitations: Patients with Type 1 diabetes showed moderately but significantly shorter TCRB CDR3s in all four CD4+ subsets. Compared with healthy donors, patients appeared to share more similar naive, central memory and regulatory TCRB repertoires.

The sequenced sample consisted of stem cell memory CD4+ T cells from blood. The sequence came from a woman aged 18-29 years with type 1 diabetes. The rearrangement joins TRBV21-1 to TRBJ1-1; the table's D call of TRBD1 was not tested on the DNA. TRBV21-1 is tagged as a pseudogene. The CDR3 reads CASSKRQGTLNTEAFF. In DNA form, the CDR3 reads TGTGCCAGCAGCAAAAGACAGGGTACCCTGAACACTGAAGCTTTCTTT.